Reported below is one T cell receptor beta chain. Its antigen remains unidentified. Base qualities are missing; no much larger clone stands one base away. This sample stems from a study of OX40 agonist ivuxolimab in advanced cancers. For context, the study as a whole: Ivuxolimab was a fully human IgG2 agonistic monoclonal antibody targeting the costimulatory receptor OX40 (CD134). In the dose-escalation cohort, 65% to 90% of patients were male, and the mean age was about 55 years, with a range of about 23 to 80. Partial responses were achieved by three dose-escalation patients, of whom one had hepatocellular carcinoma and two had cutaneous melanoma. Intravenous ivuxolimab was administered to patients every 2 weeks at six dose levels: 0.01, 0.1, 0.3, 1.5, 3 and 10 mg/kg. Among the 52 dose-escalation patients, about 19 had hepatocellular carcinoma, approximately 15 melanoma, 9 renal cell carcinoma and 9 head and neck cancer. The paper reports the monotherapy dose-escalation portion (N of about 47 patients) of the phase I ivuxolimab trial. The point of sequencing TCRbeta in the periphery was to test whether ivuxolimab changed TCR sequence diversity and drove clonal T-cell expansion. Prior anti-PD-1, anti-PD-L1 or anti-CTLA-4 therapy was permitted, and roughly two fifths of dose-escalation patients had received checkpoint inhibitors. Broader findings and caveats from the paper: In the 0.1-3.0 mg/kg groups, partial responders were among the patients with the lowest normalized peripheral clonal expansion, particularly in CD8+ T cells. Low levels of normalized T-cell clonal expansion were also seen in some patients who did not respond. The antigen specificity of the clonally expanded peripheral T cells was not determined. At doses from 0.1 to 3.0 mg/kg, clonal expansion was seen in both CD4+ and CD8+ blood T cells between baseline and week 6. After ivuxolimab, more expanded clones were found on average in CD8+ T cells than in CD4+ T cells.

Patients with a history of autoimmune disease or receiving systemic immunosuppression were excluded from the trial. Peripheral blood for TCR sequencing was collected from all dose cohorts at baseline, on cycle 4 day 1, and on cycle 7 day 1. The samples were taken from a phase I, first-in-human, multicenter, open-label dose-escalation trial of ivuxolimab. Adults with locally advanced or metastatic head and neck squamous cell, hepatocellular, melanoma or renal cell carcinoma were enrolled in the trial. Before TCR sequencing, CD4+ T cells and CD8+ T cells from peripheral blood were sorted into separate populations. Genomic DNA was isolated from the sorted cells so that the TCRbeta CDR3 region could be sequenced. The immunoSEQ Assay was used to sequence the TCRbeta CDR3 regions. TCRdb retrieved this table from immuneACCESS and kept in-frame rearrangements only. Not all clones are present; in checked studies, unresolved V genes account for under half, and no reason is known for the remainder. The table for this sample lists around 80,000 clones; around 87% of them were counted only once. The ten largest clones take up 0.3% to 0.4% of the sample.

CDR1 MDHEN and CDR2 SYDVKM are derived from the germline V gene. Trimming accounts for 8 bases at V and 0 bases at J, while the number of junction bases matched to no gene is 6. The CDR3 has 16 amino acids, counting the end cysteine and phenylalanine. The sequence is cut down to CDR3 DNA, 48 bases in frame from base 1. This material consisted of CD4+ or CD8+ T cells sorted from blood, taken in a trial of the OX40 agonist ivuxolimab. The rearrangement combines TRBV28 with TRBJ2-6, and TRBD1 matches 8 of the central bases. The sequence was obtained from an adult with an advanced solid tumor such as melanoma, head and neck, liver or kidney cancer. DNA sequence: TGTGCCAGCGGAGGGACAGGCCCCTCTGGGGCCAACGTCCTGACTTTC. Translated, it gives CASGGTGPSGANVLTF.